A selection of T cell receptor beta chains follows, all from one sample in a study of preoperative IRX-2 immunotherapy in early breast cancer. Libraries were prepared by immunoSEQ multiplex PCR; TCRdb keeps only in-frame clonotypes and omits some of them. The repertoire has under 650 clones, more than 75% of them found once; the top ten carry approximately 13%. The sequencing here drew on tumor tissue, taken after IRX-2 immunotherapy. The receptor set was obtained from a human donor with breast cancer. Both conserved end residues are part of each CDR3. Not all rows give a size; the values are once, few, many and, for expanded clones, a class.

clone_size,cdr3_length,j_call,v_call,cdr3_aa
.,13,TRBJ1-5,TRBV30,CAWSVLANQPQHF
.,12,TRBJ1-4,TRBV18,CASSPGGEKLFF
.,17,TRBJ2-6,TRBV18,CASSPRGGSTGANVLTF
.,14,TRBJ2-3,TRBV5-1,CASSARQSTDTQYF
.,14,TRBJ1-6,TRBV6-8,CASTRQGYNSPLHF
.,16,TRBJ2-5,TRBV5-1,CASSLEGSSLGETQYF
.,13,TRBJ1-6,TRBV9,CASSVALNSPLHF
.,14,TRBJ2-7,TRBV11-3,CASSLAGDGYEQYF
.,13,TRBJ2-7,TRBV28,CASMGLPRYEQYF
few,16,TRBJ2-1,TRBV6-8,CASRERLAGGYNEQFF
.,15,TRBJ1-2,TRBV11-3,CASSLGDGPLYGYTF
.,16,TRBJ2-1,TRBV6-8,CASSPSTSPAGNEQFF
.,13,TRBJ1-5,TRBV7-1,CASSWTGNQPQHF
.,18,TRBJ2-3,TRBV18,CASSPLPPGTGSTDTQYF
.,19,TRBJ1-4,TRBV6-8,CASSYRFTGTAPTNEKLFF
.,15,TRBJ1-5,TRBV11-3,CASSLEASSNQPQHF
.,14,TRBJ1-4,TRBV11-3,CASSYTHRGEKLFF
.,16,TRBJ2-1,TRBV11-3,CASSGLAGDPYNEQFF
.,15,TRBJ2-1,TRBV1,CTSSYLSGTYNEQFF
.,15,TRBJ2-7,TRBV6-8,CASSYSLGSSYEQYF